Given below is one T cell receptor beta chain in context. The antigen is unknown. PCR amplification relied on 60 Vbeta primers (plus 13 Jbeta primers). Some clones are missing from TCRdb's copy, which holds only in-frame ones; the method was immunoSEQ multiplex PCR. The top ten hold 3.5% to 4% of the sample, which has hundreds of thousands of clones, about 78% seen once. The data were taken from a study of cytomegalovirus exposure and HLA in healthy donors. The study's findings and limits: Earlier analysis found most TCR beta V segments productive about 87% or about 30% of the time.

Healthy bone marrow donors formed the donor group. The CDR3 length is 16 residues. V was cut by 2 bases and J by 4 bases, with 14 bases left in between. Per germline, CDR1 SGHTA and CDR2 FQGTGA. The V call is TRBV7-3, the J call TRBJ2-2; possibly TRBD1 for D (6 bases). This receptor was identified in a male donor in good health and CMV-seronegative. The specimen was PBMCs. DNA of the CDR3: TGTGCCAGCAGCTTAGGTGGCGGCAGGGGCACCGGGGAGCTGTTTTTT. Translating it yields CASSLGGGRGTGELFF. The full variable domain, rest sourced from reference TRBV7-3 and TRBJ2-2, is GAGVSQTPSNKVTEKGKYVELRCDPISGHTALYWYRQSLGQGPEFLIYFQGTGAADDSGLPNDRFFAVRPEGSVSTLKIQRTERGDSAVYLCASSLGGGRGTGELFFGEGSRLTVL.